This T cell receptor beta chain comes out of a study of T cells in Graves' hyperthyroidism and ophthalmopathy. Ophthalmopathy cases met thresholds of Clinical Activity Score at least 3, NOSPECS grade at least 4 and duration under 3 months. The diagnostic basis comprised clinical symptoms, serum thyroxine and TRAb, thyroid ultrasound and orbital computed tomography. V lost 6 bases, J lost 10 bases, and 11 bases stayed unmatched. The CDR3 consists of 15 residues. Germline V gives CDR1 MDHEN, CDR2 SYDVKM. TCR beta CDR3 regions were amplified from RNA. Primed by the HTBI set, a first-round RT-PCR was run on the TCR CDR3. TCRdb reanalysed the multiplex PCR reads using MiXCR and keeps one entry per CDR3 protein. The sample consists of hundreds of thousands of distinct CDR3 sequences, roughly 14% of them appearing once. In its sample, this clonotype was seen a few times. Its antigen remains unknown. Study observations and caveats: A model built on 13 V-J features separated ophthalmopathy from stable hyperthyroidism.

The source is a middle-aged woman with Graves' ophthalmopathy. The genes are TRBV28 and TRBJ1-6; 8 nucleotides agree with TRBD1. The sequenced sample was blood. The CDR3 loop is CASSPSDRDGSPLHF. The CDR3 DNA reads TGTGCCAGCAGCCCTTCGGACAGGGACGGATCACCCCTCCACTTT.